This T cell receptor (beta chain) was identified in a study of T cell repertoires in cytomegalovirus infection. Study overall: Indicated by public TCR beta signatures were CMV infection and matching HLA type.

Each CDR3 protein is one row after TCRdb ran MiXCR on the reads. The sample lists approximately 260,000 distinct CDR3 sequences; approximately 15% were seen once. The germline gives CDR1 SGDLS, CDR2 YYNGEE. Trimming took 0 bases from V and 0 from J, leaving 18 bases between them. The CDR3 runs 19 residues. The source of this sequence is a human donor in good health (CMV status not recorded). Some clones in this sample may be carry-over from other donors' samples. The chain links TRBV9 to TRBJ2-2; D is perhaps TRBD2 (6 bases). What was sequenced was CD8+ T cells from PBMCs. This CDR3 is CASSVATGTRNSNTGELFF. The CDR3 DNA sequence: TGTGCCAGCAGCGTAGCTACCGGGACTCGTAATTCGAACACCGGGGAGCTGTTTTTT.